This entry is about one TCR beta chain. The clone's antigen remains unknown. One base away there is no much larger clone; base qualities are not given. Trimming costs V 4 bases and J 6 bases, and their ends lie 22 bases apart. The germline V gene gives CDR1 as SQVTM and CDR2 as ANQGSEA. Taken from cysteine to phenylalanine, the CDR3 has 16 residues. CDR3 DNA is the only sequence kept; it has 48 bases, read in frame from the first base. The collaborating institutions used their own protocols to collect whole blood in K2EDTA tubes. For TCRbeta analysis, collaborators shipped samples as frozen whole blood, isolated PBMCs, or DNA extracted from either of those sample types. TCRbeta CDR3 regions were amplified from genomic DNA by means of the immunoSEQ Assay, a bias-controlled multiplex PCR. Turning to the authors' computational methods: Within the assay, amplification of reference gene primers was used to estimate how many nucleated cells each sample contained. To quantify the absolute abundance of each unique TCRbeta CDR3 rearrangement, sequence reads were collapsed and filtered. For each sample, productive Simpson clonality was calculated as the square root of Simpson's diversity index over productive rearrangements. TCRdb provides this immuneACCESS table in a form limited to in-frame rearrangements. Some clones are lacking; in checked studies, under half of them reflect an unresolved V gene, and why the rest are absent is not known. V, J and clone size are taken as reported in that table, and D and trimming were inferred from the DNA itself. The table for this sample lists about 60,000 clones; 65% to 90% of them were counted only once. Together, the top ten hold 15% to 20% of the sample.

These data originate in a study of blood T cell repertoires in COVID-19 (dated by TCRdb to 2020 to 2021). Study-wide context: The collaborator samples originated in the United States, Italy and Spain and spanned the acute and convalescent phases of COVID-19. The material from the prospective study consisted of cDNA or gDNA derived from T cells, B-cell-depleted T cells, or PBMCs. Deeply sampled blood TCRbeta repertoires from subjects exposed to, actively infected with, or recovered from COVID-19 were included in the dataset. The repertoires were released in a freely available public database meant as a resource for research on the immune response to SARS-CoV-2. The samples were drawn from the first 160 participants of the ongoing ImmuneRACE study and from 1,200 or so subjects provided by 6 global collaborators. The sample metadata nearly always contained a de-identified subject ID, COVID-19 status, age in years and sex. HLA class I and class II types, where available, came from metadata supplied by the sample provider rather than from assay-based typing. Paper-wide results and their limitations: The quantity of clinical and demographic metadata differed by source and by participant and was supplied without curation.

The chain employs TRBV29-1 and TRBJ2-1; the D gene is perhaps TRBD2, on 5 matching bases. The sample consisted of peripheral blood. The TCR sequence derives from a human donor in a cohort sampled during active COVID-19. At the DNA level, the sequence is TGCAGCGTTGGGGGATTGACCGGGGAGTTGTTCAATGAGCAGTTCTTC. Translated, it reads CSVGGLTGELFNEQFF.